These 8 T cell receptor beta chains came from one sample sequenced in a study of a mutant IDH1 vaccine in newly diagnosed glioma. Specified time point: week 35, safety follow-up. With topical imiquimod, each dose of the vaccine consisted of 300 ug of mutant IDH1 20-mer peptide. These receptors' antigens are unknown. Some clones are missing from TCRdb's copy, which holds only in-frame ones; the method was immunoSEQ multiplex PCR. The sample holds around 60,000 clones, roughly 79% seen once. The specimen comprised PBMCs, sampled from a glioma patient whose treatment included an IDH1 peptide vaccine. The receptor source for this set is a man in his forties or fifties with glioma.

V gene TRBV29-1 combines with J gene TRBJ1-1, with D possibly TRBD1 on 6 matching bases. The germline V and J ends were trimmed by 7 bases and 0 bases, with 12 bases remaining between them. This CDR3 has 13 amino acids. From germline, CDR1 is SQVTM and CDR2 ANQGSEA. The chain's CDR3 is CSGWDTMNTEAFF. The CDR3 DNA reads as TGCAGCGGATGGGACACCATGAACACTGAAGCTTTCTTT.

The chain is built from TRBV7-2 and TRBJ1-4, with 7 bases that match TRBD1. Trimming took 5 bases from V and 0 from J; bases not matched to a gene: 6. This CDR3 region has 16 residues. Germline V gene data show CDR1 as SGHTA and CDR2 as FQGNSA. The CDR3 is CASSVRQGATNEKLFF. The CDR3 DNA reads as TGTGCCAGCAGCGTGAGACAGGGTGCAACTAATGAAAAACTGTTTTTT.

The chain combines TRBV11-2 with TRBJ2-3; weak D call: TRBD1 (5 bases). Germline CDR1 is SGHAT and CDR2 is FQNNGV. V was trimmed by 4 bases and J by 2 bases, leaving 16 bases between them. This CDR3 region has 16 residues. The CDR3 region is CASSSHLRGATDTQYF. CDR3 in DNA: TGTGCCAGCAGCTCCCACCTACGTGGGGCCACAGATACGCAGTATTTT.

The chain links TRBV18 to TRBJ2-5; TRBD1 might be the D (6 bases). V lost 6 bases and J 1 base, leaving 12 bases between the germline ends. This CDR3 region has 14 residues. Germline V gene data show CDR1 as KGHSH and CDR2 as LQKENI. CDR3 protein: CASSPGHFQETQYF. The DNA of the CDR3 is TGTGCCAGCTCCCCGGGACATTTCCAAGAGACCCAGTACTTC.

This clone was recorded only once. The V and J genes are TRBV11-2 and TRBJ1-2; TRBD1 agrees at 7 bases. V shed 0 bases and J 4 bases; nucleotides not matched to a gene: 2. Germline CDR1 is SGHAT and CDR2 is FQNNGV. This CDR3 has 14 amino acids. The CDR3 bases are TGTGCCAGCAGCTTAGAGCCAGGGGGCTATGGCTACACCTTC. The encoded protein is CASSLEPGGYGYTF.

The V call is TRBV30, the J call TRBJ2-1, with unresolved D. There are 14 residues in the CDR3. The germline V and J ends were trimmed by 3 bases and 2 bases, with 11 bases remaining between them. CDR1 is GTSNPN and CDR2 is SVGIG in the germline V gene (reference sequence). DNA of the CDR3: TGTGCCTGGAGGACGGCCCGGACCTACAATGAGCAGTTCTTC. Its protein product is CAWRTARTYNEQFF.

This chain links TRBV4-3 with TRBJ1-2; possibly TRBD1 for D (5 bases). Trimming stripped 6 bases from V and 8 bases from J, with 10 bases between. This CDR3 comprises 11 residues. The germline CDR1 and CDR2 sequences are LGHNA and YSLEER. The CDR3 nucleotides are TGCGCCAGCAGTCGGGACGGGGGCTACACCTTC. It yields the protein CASSRDGGYTF.

A few counts support this clone. This chain joins TRBV18 and TRBJ2-3, with 12 bases fitting TRBD2. This CDR3 is 17 amino acids long. Trimming removed 2 bases from V and 4 bases from J; junction bases left unmatched: 7. The V gene's germline CDR1 is KGHSH and CDR2 LQKENI. The CDR3 DNA reads as TGTGCCAGCTCACCATTTGCCCTAGCGGGAGGGCCAGATACGCAGTATTTT. Encoded protein: CASSPFALAGGPDTQYF.